Listed below are T cell receptor beta chains from one sample, sequenced in a study of shared clonotypes between healthy human individuals. TCRdb's copy holds only in-frame clones and misses some; the assay was immunoSEQ multiplex PCR. The sample has around 1.1 million clones, roughly 77% seen once. Sequenced material: memory CD4+ T cells from PBMCs. These TCRs come from a young man in good health. Some clones in this sample may be carry-over from other donors' samples. The CDR3 runs from the conserved cysteine through the conserved F or W. D genes are given only for firm matches. Where a row states a size, it is once, few, many or the class of an expanded clone; other rows omit it.

size,V,J,D,DNA,CDR3
-,TRBV11-2,TRBJ1-2,-,TGTGCCAGCAGCTTAGATCGTTCAGGGGACGGCTACACCTTC,CASSLDRSGDGYTF
-,TRBV7-3,TRBJ2-3,TRBD2,TGTGCCAGCAGCCGAAGCGGGAGGACAGATACGCAGTATTTT,CASSRSGRTDTQYF
-,TRBV18,TRBJ2-7,-,TGTGCCAGCTCACTATCGGAGCCGGGAGCTCTACACGAGCAGTACTTC,CASSLSEPGALHEQYF
-,TRBV4-1,TRBJ2-2,-,TGCGCCAGCAGCCAAGCCGGGAGTAAGGCCGGGGAGCTGTTTTTT,CASSQAGSKAGELFF
once,TRBV5-5,TRBJ2-1,TRBD2,TGTGCCAGCAGCTTGGCCCGACTAGCGGCCTACAATGAGCAGTTCTTC,CASSLARLAAYNEQFF
-,TRBV5-1,TRBJ1-4,-,TGCGCCAGCAGCTGGGATTCAAACGGGGCCGAATTCGAAAAGCTGTTTTTT,CASSWDSNGAEFEKLFF
-,TRBV11-2,TRBJ2-1,-,TGTGCCAGCACCCGGCGGCGGACCAATGAGCAGTTCTTC,CASTRRRTNEQFF
-,TRBV4-3,TRBJ1-1,-,TGCGCCAGCAGCCAGATGAGCAGTCACAGAACTGAAGCTTTCTTT,CASSQMSSHRTEAFF
-,TRBV7-3,TRBJ1-2,-,TGTGCCAGCACCCTCTCATCGGGGGCGTTTGGCTACACCTTC,CASTLSSGAFGYTF
-,TRBV5-4,TRBJ2-3,-,TGTGCCAGCAGCACCTACGGGGCAGGGGCTGCAGATACGCAGTATTTT,CASSTYGAGAADTQYF
-,TRBV18,TRBJ2-6,TRBD1,TGTGCCAGCTCACCGGTTCCCGGGACAGGGGTTACTGGGGCCAACGTCCTGACTTTC,CASSPVPGTGVTGANVLTF
-,TRBV18,TRBJ2-3,TRBD1,TGTGCCAGCTCACCGACAGGGGGCACAGATACGCAGTATTTT,CASSPTGGTDTQYF
-,TRBV5-1,TRBJ1-6,-,TGCGCCAGCAGCGACTATGACAGGAGCTCCTATAATTCACCCCTCCACTTT,CASSDYDRSSYNSPLHF
-,TRBV28,TRBJ2-3,TRBD1,TGTGCCAGCAGCCCCAGGGGGCGCGGAGATACGCAGTATTTT,CASSPRGRGDTQYF
-,TRBV30,TRBJ2-7,-,TGTGCCTGGAGTGTACAATACGAGCAGTACTTC,CAWSVQYEQYF
-,TRBV5-1,TRBJ1-4,TRBD1,TGCGCCAGCAGCCTAGCGGACAGGGCAACTAATGAAAAACTGTTTTTT,CASSLADRATNEKLFF
-,TRBV5-8,TRBJ2-7,TRBD2,TGTGCCAGCACGGGAAATAGCGGGAGCCTATCCTACGAGCAGTACTTC,CASTGNSGSLSYEQYF
-,TRBV2,TRBJ1-6,-,TGTGCCAGCAGTCAAAGCTCCTATAATTCACCCCTCCACTTT,CASSQSSYNSPLHF
-,TRBV5-1,TRBJ2-1,TRBD2,TGCGCCAGCAGCCCAGCTAGCGGGAGTACATATGAGCAGTTCTTC,CASSPASGSTYEQFF
-,TRBV5-1,TRBJ2-5,TRBD2,TGCGCCAGCAGCTCTAGCGGGGATAAAGAGACCCAGTACTTC,CASSSSGDKETQYF
-,TRBV9,TRBJ1-2,TRBD1,TGTGCCAGCAGCTCTCAGACAGGGTGGGACTATGGCTACACCTTC,CASSSQTGWDYGYTF
-,TRBV4-1,TRBJ1-5,TRBD1,TGCGCCAGCAGCCAAAAACAGGGGACTGACAATCAGCCCCAGCATTTT,CASSQKQGTDNQPQHF
-,TRBV6-6,TRBJ1-4,-,TGTGCCAGCAGGTCCAGGGACACTAATGAAAAACTGTTTTTT,CASRSRDTNEKLFF
-,TRBV28,TRBJ2-5,TRBD2,TGTGCCAGCATTCCTAGCGGGAGAATTGAGACCCAGTACTTC,CASIPSGRIETQYF
-,TRBV2,TRBJ2-7,-,TGTGCCAGCAGACCCACTTTTAGCACCTACGAGCAGTACTTC,CASRPTFSTYEQYF
-,TRBV7-9,TRBJ1-2,-,TGTGCCAGCAGCTTTGAGGAGCGCAGCTACACCTTC,CASSFEERSYTF
-,TRBV11-2,TRBJ2-7,-,TGTGCCAGCAGCTTAGTTTTAGCCTACGAGCAGTACTTC,CASSLVLAYEQYF
once,TRBV18,TRBJ2-7,-,TGTGCCAGCTCACCAGGAGGAAGGAACGAGCAGTACTTC,CASSPGGRNEQYF
-,TRBV28,TRBJ2-7,TRBD1,TGTGCCAGCAGTTTGGTCGGGACAGAGGACGAGCAGTACTTC,CASSLVGTEDEQYF
-,TRBV14,TRBJ2-2,TRBD2,TGTGCCAGCAGCCAAAAAGGGGCTAGCGGGTTGACCGGGGAGCTGTTTTTT,CASSQKGASGLTGELFF
-,TRBV29-1,TRBJ2-1,-,TGCAGCTGGGGGATTTCGTACAATGAGCAGTTCTTC,CSWGISYNEQFF
-,TRBV7-2,TRBJ2-2,-,TGTGCCAGCAGCTTAATGCGGGACGCCGGGGAGCTGTTTTTT,CASSLMRDAGELFF
-,TRBV5-6,TRBJ2-2,-,TGTGCCAGCAGACACAACCTGGACAGGAACACCGGGGAGCTGTTTTTT,CASRHNLDRNTGELFF
-,TRBV5-1,TRBJ2-1,-,TGCGCCAGCAGCTTGGCCAGCGGAAACTACAATGAGCAGTTCTTC,CASSLASGNYNEQFF
once,TRBV18,TRBJ2-1,-,TGTGCCAGCTCACCAGGCGTTTGGGGAGACGAGCAGTTCTTC,CASSPGVWGDEQFF
-,TRBV19,TRBJ1-5,-,TGTGCCAGTAGTTCCCCGCCCCTCGGGAGTCAGCCCCAGCATTTT,CASSSPPLGSQPQHF
-,TRBV4-2,TRBJ2-7,TRBD2,TGTGCCAGCAGCCAAGGGACTAGCGGTGTCCACGAGCAGTACTTC,CASSQGTSGVHEQYF
-,TRBV9,TRBJ2-1,TRBD2,TGTGCCAGCAGCGGATCCCTAGCGGGCCTATCCTACAATGAGCAGTTCTTC,CASSGSLAGLSYNEQFF
many,TRBV6-5,TRBJ2-1,TRBD2,TGTGCCAGCAGCCTGGGACTAGCGGGAGTGGATGAGCAGTTCTTC,CASSLGLAGVDEQFF
-,TRBV5-1,TRBJ2-3,TRBD2,TGCGCCAGCGGACTAGCGGGACGAGGGACAGATACGCAGTATTTT,CASGLAGRGTDTQYF
-,TRBV5-4,TRBJ2-3,TRBD2,TGTGCCAGCAGCACTACTAGCGGGCTACGGGATACGCAGTATTTT,CASSTTSGLRDTQYF
-,TRBV29-1,TRBJ2-5,-,TGCAGCGTTGGGAGAGGGGGAGAGACCCAGTACTTC,CSVGRGGETQYF
-,TRBV6-1,TRBJ2-7,-,TGTGCCAGCAGTGAAATGGGCGGGTACGAGCAGTACTTC,CASSEMGGYEQYF
-,TRBV10-2,TRBJ2-2,-,TGCGCCAGCAGTGAGTCGTCGGTAGTGGGCGGGGAGCTGTTTTTT,CASSESSVVGGELFF
many,TRBV6-4,TRBJ1-2,-,TGTGCCAGCAGTGACTCGATCCGGGGGATCTATGGCTACACCTTC,CASSDSIRGIYGYTF